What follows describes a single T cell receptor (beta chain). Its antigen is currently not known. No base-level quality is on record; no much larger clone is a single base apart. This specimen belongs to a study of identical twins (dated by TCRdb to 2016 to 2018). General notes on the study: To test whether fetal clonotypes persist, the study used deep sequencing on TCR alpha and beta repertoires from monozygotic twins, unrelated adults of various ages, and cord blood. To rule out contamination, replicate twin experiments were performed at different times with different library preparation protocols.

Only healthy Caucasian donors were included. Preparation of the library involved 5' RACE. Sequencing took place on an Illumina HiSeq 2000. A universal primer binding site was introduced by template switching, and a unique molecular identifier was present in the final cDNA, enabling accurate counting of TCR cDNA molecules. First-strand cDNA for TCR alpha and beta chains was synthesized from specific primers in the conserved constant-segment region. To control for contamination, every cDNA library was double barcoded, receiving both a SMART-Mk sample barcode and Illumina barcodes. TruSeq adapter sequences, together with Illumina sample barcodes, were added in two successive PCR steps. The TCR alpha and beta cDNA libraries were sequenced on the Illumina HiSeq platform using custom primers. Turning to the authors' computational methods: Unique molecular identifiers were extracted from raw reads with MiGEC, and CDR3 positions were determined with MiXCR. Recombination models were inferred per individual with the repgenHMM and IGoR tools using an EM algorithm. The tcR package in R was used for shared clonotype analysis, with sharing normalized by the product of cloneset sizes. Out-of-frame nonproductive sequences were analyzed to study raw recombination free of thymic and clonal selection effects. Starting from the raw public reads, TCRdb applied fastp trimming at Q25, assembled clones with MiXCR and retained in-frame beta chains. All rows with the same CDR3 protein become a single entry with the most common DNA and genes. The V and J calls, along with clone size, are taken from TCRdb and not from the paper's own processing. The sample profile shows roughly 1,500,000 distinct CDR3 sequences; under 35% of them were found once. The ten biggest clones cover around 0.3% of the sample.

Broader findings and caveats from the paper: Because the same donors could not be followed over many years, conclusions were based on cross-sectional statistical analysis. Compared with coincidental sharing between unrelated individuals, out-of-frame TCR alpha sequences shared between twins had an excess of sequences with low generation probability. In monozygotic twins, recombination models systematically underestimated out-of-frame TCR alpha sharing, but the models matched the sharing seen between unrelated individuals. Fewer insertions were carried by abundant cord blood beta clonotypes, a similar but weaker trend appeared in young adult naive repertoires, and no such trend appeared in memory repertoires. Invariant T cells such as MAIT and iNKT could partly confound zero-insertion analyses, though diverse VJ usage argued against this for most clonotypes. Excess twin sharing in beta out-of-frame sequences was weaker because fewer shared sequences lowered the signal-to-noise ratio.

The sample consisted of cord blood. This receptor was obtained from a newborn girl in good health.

The nucleotides are TGCAGTGCTAGAGAGGCAGGGGCGAAGTCACCCCTCCACTTT. The encoded protein is CSAREAGAKSPLHF. Recombination linked TRBV20-1 to TRBJ1-6, and possibly TRBD1, on 6 matching bases. CDR1 and CDR2 are read off the germline V gene (reference sequence) as DFQATT and SNEGSKA. CDR3 length: 14 amino acids, cysteine to phenylalanine. The CDR3 DNA has 42 bases and is translated from base 1. V is shortened by 0 bases, J by 10 bases, and the region joining them spans 13 bases.